The T cell receptor (beta chain) described here comes from a study of cytomegalovirus exposure and HLA in healthy donors. Study information: In terms of ancestry, the Caucasian-associated cluster contained more than 65% of the approximately 380 genotyped donors.

Overall study findings and caveats: As a later analysis showed, several of the most significant clusters appeared to be linked to common viral pathogens. Three CMV-associated chains proved CMV antigen-specific in vitro.

This clone was found once. Its cognate antigen is unknown. Primers: 60 Vbeta forward and 13 Jbeta reverse. Only in-frame clones appear in the TCRdb table, and some are missing; sequencing was by immunoSEQ multiplex PCR. The table has 170,000 or so clones, about 80% seen once. Germline CDR1 and CDR2: LGHNA and YNFKEQ. With 0 bases clipped from V and 13 bases from J, the junction kept 8 bases outside the gene matches. This CDR3 contains 14 residues. The origin of this receptor is a man younger than 45 in good health and CMV-seropositive. This sequence joins TRBV4-2 and TRBJ1-2; 10 positions agree with TRBD1. Sequenced material: PBMCs. The CDR3 loop is CASSQDSDRGQLTF. Written as DNA, the CDR3 is TGTGCCAGCAGCCAAGATAGCGACAGGGGGCAACTCACCTTC.